These 12 T cell receptor beta chains came from one sample sequenced in a study of tumor-infiltrating lymphocytes in primary liver carcinoma. The roughly 18-34 mg bulk tissue piece was not sorted before simultaneous RNA and DNA extraction. A constant-region primer primed TCR beta cDNA synthesis from about 0.55 ug of total RNA. Generation of the TCR beta libraries relied on three nested multiplex PCR rounds using slightly modified ARM-PCR. Forward primers for TRBV1-TRBV30 and a C-beta reverse primer served the first two PCR rounds, at about 10 cycles each. Via MiXCR, TCRdb re-called the multiplex PCR reads, giving one row per CDR3 protein. The table shows around 79,000 distinct CDR3 sequences, with approximately 70% occurring only once. The sequencing sample was made of tumor-adjacent normal liver tissue. These receptors all come from a man aged 40-55 years with primary liver carcinoma and hepatitis B virus infection.

To note about this clonotype: An end of the junction differs from the germline gene, which may be a read error. The genes are TRBV6-2 or TRBV6-3 and TRBJ1-1, with D hard to call. Germline CDR1 is MNHEY and CDR2 is SVGEGT. The CDR3 length is 14 residues. The CDR3 sequence is CASSDDTVKTEAFF. The CDR3 bases are TGTGCCAGCAGTGATGACACCGTGAAAACTGAAGCTTTCTTT.

Details on this clonotype: Being one base from a much bigger clone, this may be a read error. The genes are TRBV5-4 and TRBJ2-1; D is uncertain. Germline CDR1 SGHNT, CDR2 YYREEE (reference sequence). The CDR3 has 11 amino acids. Written as DNA, the CDR3 is TGTGCCAGCAGCTCCTACCATGAGCAGTTCTTC. This codes for CASSSYHEQFF.

A remark on this clonotype: With a much larger clone just one base away, this may be a read error. The rearrangement joins TRBV7-9 to TRBJ1-2; 8 bases map to TRBD1. CDR3 length: 12 amino acids. The germline V gene has CDR1 SEHNR and CDR2 FQNEAQ (reference sequence). The ends lost 5 bases at V and 9 bases at J; junction bases unmatched: 5. CDR3 sequence: CASSPDRDCYTF. CDR3 DNA: TGTGCCAGCAGCCCGGACAGGGATTGCTACACCTTC.

This clonotype showed up just a few times. This rearrangement joins TRBV29-1 to TRBJ2-7; 11 positions agree with TRBD2. CDR1 is SQVTM and CDR2 is ANQGSEA in the germline V gene. The CDR3 is made up of 13 amino acids. Trimming removed 7 bases from V and 5 bases from J; junction bases left unmatched: 7. DNA for the CDR3: TGCAGCGCTGGTCTTAGCGGGAGGGACGAGCAGTACTTC. Translating it yields CSAGLSGRDEQYF.

The chain has TRBV6-5 and TRBJ1-2, with D possibly TRBD1 on 6 matching bases. Per germline, CDR1 MNHEY and CDR2 SVGAGI. This CDR3 comprises 17 residues. V was trimmed by 4 bases and J by 4 bases, leaving 22 bases between them. The CDR3 region has the DNA TGTGCCAGCAGTTTCCAAGCGACAGGAGGCAAAAGCTATGGCTACACCTTC. Encoded protein: CASSFQATGGKSYGYTF.

About this clonotype itself: With a much larger clone just one base away, this may be a read error. The chain combines TRBV12-3 or TRBV12-4 with TRBJ2-5; 9 bases line up with TRBD2. CDR3 size: 13 residues. The CDR3 here is CAGSLAGVETQYF. The CDR3 nucleotides are TGTGCCGGCAGTTTAGCGGGGGTAGAGACCCAGTACTTC.

This chain connects TRBV11-2 to TRBJ2-1; D not resolved. CDR3 length equals 15 residues. Germline V gene lookup returns CDR1 SGHAT and CDR2 FQNNGV. Trimming removed 5 bases from V and 3 bases from J, with 14 bases in between. CDR3 bases: TGTGCCAGCAGCAAACCCCTGGGGTGCTACAATGAGCAGTTCTTC. Amino acid sequence: CASSKPLGCYNEQFF. The whole variable domain, filled in from reference TRBV11-2 and TRBJ2-1, reads EAGVAQSPRYKIIEKRQSVAFWCNPISGHATLYWYQQILGQGPKLLIQFQNNGVVDDSQLPKDRFSAERLKGVDSTLKIQPAKLEDSAVYLCASSKPLGCYNEQFFGPGTRLTVL.

On this clonotype: At one end, the junction sequence differs from germline, possibly due to a read error. The chain uses TRBV12-3 or TRBV12-4 and TRBJ2-1; D gene unclear. This CDR3 comprises 13 residues. The CDR3 protein is CAISFRTVNEHFF. The CDR3 DNA reads as TGTGCCATCAGTTTCAGGACGGTAAATGAGCATTTCTTC.

Regarding this clonotype: One junction end disagrees with the germline gene, perhaps due to a read error. This chain connects TRBV11-2 to TRBJ2-1; 7 bases fit TRBD2. The CDR3 loop spans 15 amino acids. From germline, CDR1 is SGHAT and CDR2 FQNNGV. This CDR3 is CASNPAGRSYNEQFF. The CDR3 DNA follows: TGTGCCAGCAACCCAGCGGGAAGGTCCTACAACGAGCAGTTCTTC.

A word on this clonotype: A much larger clone sits a single nucleotide away, making a read error possible. CDR3 sequence: CASGPANEQFF. The CDR3, as DNA: TGTGCCAGCGGCCCTGCCAATGAGCAGTTCTTC. This chain connects TRBV7-9 to TRBJ2-1; the D is unclear. This CDR3 comprises 11 residues. Germline CDR1 and CDR2: SEHNR and FQNEAQ (reference sequence). The V and J ends lost 8 bases and 6 bases respectively, with 8 bases between them.

Turning to this clonotype: Germline is not matched at one junction end, which may reflect a read error. V is TRBV4-3 and J is TRBJ2-7, with TRBD2 matching 11 bases. The CDR3 has 15 residues. Germline CDR1 LGHNA, CDR2 YSLEER. This CDR3 reads CPSSQELAGGHEQHF. In DNA, the CDR3 is TGCCCCAGCAGCCAAGAGCTAGCGGGAGGTCACGAGCAGCACTTC.

The chain carries TRBV10-3 and TRBJ1-1; 10 nucleotides line up with TRBD1. The CDR3 sequence is 16 residues long. Trimming cost V 5 bases and J 3 bases; bases outside gene matches: 9. CDR1 and CDR2 (germline): ENHRY, SYGVKD. The CDR3 region has the DNA TGTGCCATCAGTTACGATAGTGGACAGGGGGACACTGAAGCTTTCTTT. This translates into CAISYDSGQGDTEAFF.